This TCR beta chain was identified in a study of Graves' ophthalmopathy and Graves' hyperthyroidism. This clonotype was counted ten times or more. Its cognate antigen is unknown. One end of the junction varies from germline; a read error may be responsible. Clinicians diagnosed using symptoms, serum thyroxine, TRAb, thyroid ultrasound and orbital computed tomography. Germline CDR1 and CDR2: SGHAT and FQNNGV. CDR3 length: 17 amino acids. As the template, RNA transcripts were used to amplify TCR beta CDR3 regions. Second-round multiplex PCR came after first-round RT-PCR with HTBI primers. TCRdb itself ran the multiplex PCR reads through MiXCR, one entry per CDR3 protein. The sample yields 400,000 or so distinct CDR3 sequences, 17% seen once. Study-wide points: Detected in blood as well were most expanded thyroid clonotypes with frequency above 0.001.

The TCR was taken from an adult woman with stable Graves' hyperthyroidism. What was sequenced was peripheral blood. The J gene is TRBJ2-5, the V gene TRBV11-2; TRBD2 might be the D (6 bases). CDR3 DNA: TGTGCCAGCAGCTTAGGCGTCCCCGGGAGCGGCAAAGAAACCCAGTACTTC. Translating it yields CASSLGVPGSGKETQYF.